The clone carrying this T cell receptor beta chain was counted between two and nine times. The entry originates in a study of blood T cells in healthy people across ages. The V segment lost 1 base and the J segment 1 base; nucleotides outside the gene matches: 3. The CDR3 runs to 15 residues. Germline V gene lookup returns CDR1 LNHNV and CDR2 YYDKDF (reference sequence). Together with a sample-barcoded 5' primer, a J-beta primer mix was included in a second PCR lasting about 6 to 11 cycles. No fewer than 3 million CDR3-containing paired-end reads came from each sample. Via MiXCR, TCRdb re-called the 5' RACE reads, giving one row per CDR3 protein. The sample records fewer than 800,000 distinct CDR3 sequences, 20% to 25% being singletons. The data also belong to a second study, concerning T cells of mothers and their children. That paper states: With unrelated pairs as the comparison, related mother-child pairs had a slightly higher overlap that was not significant.

This chain links TRBV15 with TRBJ1-2; 7 bases map to TRBD1. This clonotype originated in a boy between 10 and 17 years old in good health. Sample: blood. The CDR3 sequence: CATSRVHRGNYGYTF. The CDR3 DNA reads TGTGCCACCAGCAGAGTTCACAGGGGTAACTATGGCTACACCTTC. Full variable domain (outside the CDR3, taken from reference TRBV15 and TRBJ1-2): DAMVIQNPRYQVTQFGKPVTLSCSQTLNHNVMYWYQQKSSQAPKLLFHYYDKDFNNEADTPDNFQSRRPNTSFCFLDIRSPGLGDTAMYLCATSRVHRGNYGYTFGSGTRLTVV.